The 10 T cell receptor beta chains below all came from one sample that was sequenced in a study of blood T cells in healthy people across ages. Together with a sample-barcoded 5' primer, a J-beta primer mix was included in a second PCR lasting about 7 to 11 cycles. Each CDR3 protein gets one entry after TCRdb re-called the 5' RACE reads with MiXCR. The sample carries 900,000 to 950,000 distinct CDR3 sequences, about 28% recorded once. These sequences were also reported in another study, on T cells of mothers and their children.

Sequencing input: blood. The receptors shown here come from a woman between 40 and 50 years old in good health.

This rearrangement joins TRBV5-1 to TRBJ1-5; D is uncertain. Germline loops: CDR1 SGHRS, CDR2 YFSETQ. The CDR3 contains 15 residues. Trimming removed 7 bases at V and 3 bases at J, with 17 bases between. CDR3 in DNA: TGCGCCAGCGGCCTCGGACCCGGTGCCAATCAGCCCCAGCATTTT. Its translation: CASGLGPGANQPQHF.

V and J are TRBV20-1 and TRBJ2-7; the match to TRBD2 covers 7 bases. Trimming at V came to 2 bases and at J to 6 bases, leaving 10 bases not matched to a gene. Per the germline V gene, CDR1 is DFQATT and CDR2 is SNEGSKA (reference sequence). The CDR3 totals 14 residues. In DNA, the CDR3 is TGCAGTGCTAGATCCTTCCGACTAGCTGGCGAGCAGTACTTC. Its translation: CSARSFRLAGEQYF.

V gene TRBV20-1 combines with J gene TRBJ1-2; D gene ambiguous. Looked up from germline, CDR1 is DFQATT and CDR2 is SNEGSKA (reference sequence). V dropped 0 bases and J dropped 5 bases, with 16 bases sitting between them. This CDR3 is 15 amino acids long. CDR3 sequence (DNA): TGCAGTGCTAGAGAAAGGGCCCAGAGGAGTTATGGCTACACCTTC. Protein: CSARERAQRSYGYTF.

In regard to this clonotype: A clone one base away is much larger, so this may be a read error. The chain employs TRBV6-5 and TRBJ2-4; weak D call: TRBD1 (6 bases). V was shortened by 8 bases and J by 13 bases, with 18 bases between the two germline ends. Germline CDR1 MNHEY, CDR2 SVGAGI. The length of the CDR3 is 12 residues. In DNA form, the CDR3 reads TGTGCCAGCGTGGCGGACAGCTATGAGCAGTACTTC. Translation: CASVADSYEQYF.

This clonotype was seen at least ten times. The V call is TRBV7-2, the J call TRBJ2-5, with 14 bases aligning to TRBD2. The CDR3 is made up of 18 amino acids. The germline V gene encodes CDR1 SGHTA and CDR2 FQGNSA. V lost 7 bases, J lost 1 base, and 11 bases stayed unmatched. This CDR3 reads CASKPGTSGGVPQETQYF. The DNA of the CDR3 is TGTGCCAGCAAACCCGGGACTAGCGGGGGAGTACCCCAAGAGACCCAGTACTTC.

CDR3 bases: TGCAGTGCTGGACGGCCGACGAATTCACCCCTCCACTTT. Its protein is CSAGRPTNSPLHF. The chain has TRBV20-1 and TRBJ1-6, with unresolved D. Looked up from germline, CDR1 is DFQATT and CDR2 is SNEGSKA (reference sequence). The CDR3 length is 13 residues. The V gene lost 5 bases and the J gene lost 7 bases, with 12 bases spanning the gap.

This clonotype appeared many times. The V and J genes are TRBV12-3 or TRBV12-4 and TRBJ2-5; the D gene is possibly TRBD2 (5 bases). CDR3 length: 13 amino acids. The V gene lost 5 bases and the J gene lost 2 bases, with 9 bases spanning the gap. DNA for the CDR3: TGTGCCAGCAGTGTTAGCGATCAAGAGACCCAGTACTTC. This codes for CASSVSDQETQYF.

Points on this clonotype: At one end the junction does not follow the germline gene, possibly because of a read error. The V and J genes are TRBV28 and TRBJ1-4, with D unclear. The germline V gene encodes CDR1 MDHEN and CDR2 SYDVKM. The CDR3 contains 11 residues. The CDR3 spells CASGLSLKLFF. The CDR3 region has the DNA TGTGCCAGCGGTTTATCCCTAAAACTGTTTTTT.

A word on this clonotype: Since a much larger clone is just one base distant, this may be a read error. The gene calls are TRBV6-5 and TRBJ2-1, with a weak D call TRBD1 (6 bases). CDR1 and CDR2 from the germline V gene are MNHEY and SVGAGI. This CDR3 has 14 residues. DNA of the CDR3: TGTGCCAGCAGTTTACAGGGCTCCTACAGTGAGCAGTTCTTC. Translated, it gives CASSLQGSYSEQFF.

This clonotype was seen many times. The chain has TRBV20-1 and TRBJ2-5; a possible D gene is TRBD2 (6 bases). CDR1 DFQATT and CDR2 SNEGSKA come from the germline V gene (reference sequence). V was cut by 3 bases and J by 5 bases, with 19 bases left in between. CDR3 length equals 15 residues. CDR3 DNA: TGCAGTGCTAGGGGTCCCCGGGGGTGGTATGAGACCCAGTACTTC. As protein: CSARGPRGWYETQYF.